These 4 T cell receptor beta chains were all obtained from the same sample, sequenced in a study of T cell responses to AZD1222 COVID-19 vaccine. Data came from immunoSEQ multiplex PCR; TCRdb stores just in-frame clones and leaves some out. The sample has around 92,000 clones, approximately 91% seen once; the top ten hold 20% to 25%. Specimen: peripheral blood, collected on day 0 of AZD1222 vaccination. The receptors derive from an adult in good health.

The chain employs TRBV7-2 and TRBJ1-6, with D unclear. The germline CDR1 and CDR2 sequences are SGHTA and FQGNSA. The ends were cut back, 0 bases at V and 8 bases at J, with 11 bases in the middle. The CDR3 extends over 15 amino acids. DNA for the CDR3: TGTGCCAGCAGCTTAGCGCCCCAGGCGGATTCACCCCTCCACTTT. It codes for CASSLAPQADSPLHF.

As regards this clone: At one boundary the junction diverges from the germline segment, which might be a read error. The V call is TRBV9, the J call TRBJ2-2; D may correspond to TRBD1 or TRBD2 (6 bases each). This CDR3 region has 16 residues. The germline CDR1 and CDR2 sequences are SGDLS and YYNGEE. The CDR3 here is CARSVAEGGLSGELFF. The CDR3 nucleotides are TGTGCCCGCAGCGTAGCCGAGGGGGGACTTTCGGGGGAGCTGTTTTTT.

The chain is built from TRBV27 and TRBJ1-1; a weak D match, TRBD1 (5 bases). The CDR3 has 18 residues. Trimming stripped 6 bases from V and 1 base from J, with 24 bases between. Germline V gives CDR1 MNHEY, CDR2 SMNVEV (reference sequence). The chain's CDR3 is CASSAQQVPGRENTEAFF. The DNA for the CDR3 is TGTGCCAGCAGCGCCCAACAAGTTCCGGGACGGGAGAACACTGAAGCTTTCTTT.

The J gene is TRBJ1-6, the V gene TRBV30; D may be TRBD1 (5 bases). V was clipped by 4 bases and J by 6 bases, with 16 bases between them. This CDR3 contains 15 residues. CDR1 is GTSNPN and CDR2 is SVGIG in the germline V gene (reference sequence). The CDR3 nucleotides read TGTGCCTGGAACCCGGGACTACTACTTAATTCACCCCTCCACTTT. Translating gives CAWNPGLLLNSPLHF.